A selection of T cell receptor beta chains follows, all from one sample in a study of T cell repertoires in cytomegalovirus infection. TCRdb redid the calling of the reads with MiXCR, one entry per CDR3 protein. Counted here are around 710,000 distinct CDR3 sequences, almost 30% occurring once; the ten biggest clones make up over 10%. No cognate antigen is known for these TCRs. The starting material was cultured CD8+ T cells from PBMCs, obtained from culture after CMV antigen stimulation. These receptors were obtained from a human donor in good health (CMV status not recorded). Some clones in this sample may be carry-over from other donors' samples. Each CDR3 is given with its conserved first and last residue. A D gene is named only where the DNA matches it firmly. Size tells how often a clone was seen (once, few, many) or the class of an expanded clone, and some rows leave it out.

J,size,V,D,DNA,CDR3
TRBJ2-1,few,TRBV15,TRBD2,TGTGCCACCAGCATTGCCCCGGGACTAGCGGGGGGGAGCTCCTACAATGAGCAGTTCTTC,CATSIAPGLAGGSSYNEQFF
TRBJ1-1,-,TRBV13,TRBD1,TGTGCCAGCAGCTTAATGGGACAGATGAACACTGAAGCTTTCTTT,CASSLMGQMNTEAFF
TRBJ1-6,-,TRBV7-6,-,TGTGCCAGCAGCCCCCTGGGAGGATCACCCCTCCACTTT,CASSPLGGSPLHF
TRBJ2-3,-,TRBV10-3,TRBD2,TGTGCCATCAGTGGTGGTAGCGGGGGTAGCACAGATACGCAGTATTTT,CAISGGSGGSTDTQYF
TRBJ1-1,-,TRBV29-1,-,TGCAGCGTAGAGACAAGCATGAACACTGAAGCTTTCTTT,CSVETSMNTEAFF
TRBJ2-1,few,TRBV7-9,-,TGTGCCAGCAGCTTAGATTTCCGTAGACAGAACAATGAGCAGTTCTTC,CASSLDFRRQNNEQFF
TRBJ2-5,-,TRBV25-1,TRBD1,TGTGCCAGCAGTGCGTGGACAGGGGAAGAGACCCAGTACTTC,CASSAWTGEETQYF
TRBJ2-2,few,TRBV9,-,TGTGCCAGCAGCCCTCACAGGGTTCCCGGGGAGCTGTTTTTT,CASSPHRVPGELFF
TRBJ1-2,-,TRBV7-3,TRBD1,TGTGCCACCGGGACAGGGACTGGCTACACCTTC,CATGTGTGYTF
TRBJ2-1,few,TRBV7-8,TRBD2,TGTGCCAGCAGCTTAGCCGGGGGAGGGCTCAATGAGCAGTTCTTC,CASSLAGGGLNEQFF
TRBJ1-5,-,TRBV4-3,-,TGCGCCAGCAGCCGGGACCCGGGGACCGCTCAGCCCCAGCATTTT,CASSRDPGTAQPQHF
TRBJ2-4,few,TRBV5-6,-,TGTGCCAGCAGCTTCGGGGGTTCCAAAAACATTCAGTACTTC,CASSFGGSKNIQYF
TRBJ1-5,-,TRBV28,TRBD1,TGTGCCAGCAGTCCCTGGGACAGAACTAGCAATCAGCCCCAGCATTTT,CASSPWDRTSNQPQHF
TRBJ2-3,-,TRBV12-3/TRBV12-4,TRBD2,TGTGCCAGCAGTTTGCTTCGGGGGGGCGAGGGTACGCAGTATTTT,CASSLLRGGEGTQYF
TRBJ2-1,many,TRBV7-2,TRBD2,TGTGCCAGCAGCTTGACTAGCGGGGACCTCGGTGAGCAGTTCTTC,CASSLTSGDLGEQFF